This paragraph reports one TCR beta chain. The antigen is not known. Other DNA sequences of this sample code for an identical CDR3. Trimming cost V 2 bases and J 7 bases; bases outside gene matches: 8. Germline assignment: CDR1 GTSNPN and CDR2 SVGIG (reference sequence). This CDR3 is built from 15 residues. This record comes from a study of beta chain features in type 1 diabetes. The entirety of the isolated RNA underwent reverse transcription, so expressed TCRB transcripts were sequenced. TCRdb keeps only in-frame clones here, not all; method: immunoSEQ multiplex PCR. The table includes hundreds of thousands of clones, 55% to 70% detected once. Study observations and caveats: Type 1 diabetes patients had fewer VDJ junction insertions and more deletions. Sequencing from cDNA could over-represent high-TCR-expressing cells. The study found that naive, central memory and Treg TCRB repertoires appeared more similar in patients than in healthy donors.

The TCR sequence derives from a man aged 25-45 years in good health. Material: naive CD4+ T cells from blood. The V and J genes are TRBV30 and TRBJ2-1; the match to TRBD2 covers 10 bases. CDR3 loop: CAWSPLAGVRNEQFF. The CDR3 DNA reads as TGTGCCTGGAGTCCTCTAGCGGGAGTTCGGAATGAGCAGTTCTTC.